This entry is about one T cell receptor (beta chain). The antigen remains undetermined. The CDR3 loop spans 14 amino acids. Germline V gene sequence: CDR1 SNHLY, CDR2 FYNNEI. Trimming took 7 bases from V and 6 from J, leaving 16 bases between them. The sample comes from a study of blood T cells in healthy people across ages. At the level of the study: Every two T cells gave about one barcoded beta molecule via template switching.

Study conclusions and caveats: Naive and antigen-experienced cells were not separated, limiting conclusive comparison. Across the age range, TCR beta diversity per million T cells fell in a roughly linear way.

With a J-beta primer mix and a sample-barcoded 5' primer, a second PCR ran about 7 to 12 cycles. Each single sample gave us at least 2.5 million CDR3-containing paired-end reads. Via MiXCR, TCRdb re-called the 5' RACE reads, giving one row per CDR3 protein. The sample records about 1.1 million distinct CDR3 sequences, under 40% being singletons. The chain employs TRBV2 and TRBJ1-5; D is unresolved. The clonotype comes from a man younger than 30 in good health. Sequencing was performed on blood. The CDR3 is CASKRETHSQPQHF. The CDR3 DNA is TGTGCCAGCAAGCGGGAAACTCATAGTCAGCCCCAGCATTTT. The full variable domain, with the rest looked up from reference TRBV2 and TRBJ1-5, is EPEVTQTPSHQVTQMGQEVILRCVPISNHLYFYWYRQILGQKVEFLVSFYNNEISEKSEIFDDQFSVERPDGSNFTLKIRSTKLEDSAMYFCASKRETHSQPQHFGDGTRLSIL.